Listed below are T cell receptor beta chains from one sample, sequenced in a study of T cell changes during pregnancy in multiple sclerosis. Produced via immunoSEQ multiplex PCR; TCRdb's table is partial and in-frame only. The table shows 85,000 to 100,000 clones, with over 80% occurring only once. This sample comprised peripheral blood, obtained in the first trimester of pregnancy. These receptors all come from a female donor with multiple sclerosis, enrolled in a pregnancy study. The CDR3 runs from the conserved cysteine through the conserved F or W. D genes are given only for firm matches. Clone size, where shown, is once, few, many, or a class for clones that have expanded.

TRBJ2-1 TRBD2 TRBV19 NA TGTGCCAGTAGTATTTTAGGTGGTGGGACTAGCGTCTCTGGGGCGGTTGAGCAGTTCTTC CASSILGGGTSVSGAVEQFF
TRBJ2-7 NA TRBV6-5 NA TGTGCCAGCAGTTACTCGATTTTAGTAACCTACGAGCAGTACTTC CASSYSILVTYEQYF
TRBJ2-3 TRBD1 TRBV27 NA TGTGCCAGCAGTCGACAGGGTCATAACACAGATACGCAGTATTTT CASSRQGHNTDTQYF
TRBJ1-2 NA TRBV7-5 NA TGTGCCAGAAGCTTATGGGGCAACTCCTATGGCTACACCTTC CARSLWGNSYGYTF
TRBJ2-7 TRBD2 TRBV10-3 NA TGTGCCATCATGAGGAGCGGGGGATACGAGCAGTACTTC CAIMRSGGYEQYF
TRBJ1-1 NA TRBV11-3 once TGTGCCAGCAGCTTCCGGAACACTGAAGCTTTCTTT CASSFRNTEAFF
TRBJ1-1 NA TRBV6-6 NA TGTGGAACGGAGAGGAACGAAAACACTGAAGCTTTCTTT CGTERNENTEAFF
TRBJ2-5 NA TRBV5-1 NA TGCGCCAGCAGCTTGGTTAGTCCAGGAGAGACCCAGTACTTC CASSLVSPGETQYF
TRBJ2-1 TRBD2 TRBV11-3 NA TGTGCCAGCAGCTTAGATCTGGGCGGGAGTTCGTACAATGAGCAGTTCTTC CASSLDLGGSSYNEQFF
TRBJ2-7 TRBD2 TRBV19 NA TGTGCCAGTAGTCCGACCCTGAGGGCGGGAGGAGGAGAGCAGTACTTC CASSPTLRAGGGEQYF
TRBJ2-7 TRBD2 TRBV4-1 NA TGCGCCAGCAGCCATGCGGCCGGACCGGGACTAGCCTACGAGCAGTACTTC CASSHAAGPGLAYEQYF
TRBJ1-1 TRBD1 TRBV15 NA TGTGCCACCAGCCGGGGGGGAGCAGGGGGGACTGAAGCTTTCTTT CATSRGGAGGTEAFF
TRBJ1-4 NA TRBV7-2 NA TGTGCCAGCAGCTTAGGAGGCACCTTTAATGAAAAACTGTTTTTT CASSLGGTFNEKLFF
TRBJ1-1 NA TRBV5-1 few TGCGCCAGCAGCTTGAATAGGAACACTGAAGCTTTCTTT CASSLNRNTEAFF
TRBJ2-2 TRBD1 TRBV25-1 NA TGTGCCAGCAGTGAATTTGGCAGGGGGCTCGGGGAGCTGTTTTTT CASSEFGRGLGELFF
TRBJ2-3 TRBD2 TRBV27 NA TGTGCCAGCAGTTTTGTTCTAGCGGGAGGGCCCTCCACAGATACGCAGTATTTT CASSFVLAGGPSTDTQYF
TRBJ2-7 TRBD2 TRBV5-1 NA TGCGCCAGCAGCTTTTCCCCTAGCGGATCCTACGAGCAGTACTTC CASSFSPSGSYEQYF
TRBJ2-4 NA TRBV2 NA TGTGCCATCATTACGAGCGCCCGAAGTAGAAACATTCAGTACTTC CAIITSARSRNIQYF
TRBJ2-7 TRBD1 TRBV5-1 NA TGCGCCAGCAGCTTGCCGGGACAGGGCTACGAGCAGTACTTC CASSLPGQGYEQYF
TRBJ2-7 NA TRBV28 NA TGTGCCAGCAGTTTAAAGGGTGCCCGTTCGTATAGGACTGACTACGAGCAGTACTTC CASSLKGARSYRTDYEQYF
TRBJ2-7 TRBD1 TRBV5-8 NA TGTGCCAGCAGGTGGAAGACAGGGGGCTCCGAGCAGTACTTC CASRWKTGGSEQYF
TRBJ2-1 TRBD2 TRBV6-5 NA TGTGCCAGCAGTTACTCAGGGACTAGCGGGGCTAATGAGCAGTTCTTC CASSYSGTSGANEQFF
TRBJ2-7 TRBD1 TRBV19 few TGTGCCAGTAGTATTCAAGGGACAGGCTCCTACGAGCAGTACTTC CASSIQGTGSYEQYF
TRBJ2-2 NA TRBV15 NA TGTGCCACCAGCAGAGATGAGGGATCCGGGGAGCTGTTTTTT CATSRDEGSGELFF
TRBJ2-1 NA TRBV11-2 NA TGTGCCAGCAGCTTAGAGTTCGGCGGGACCAACAATGAGCAGTTCTTC CASSLEFGGTNNEQFF
TRBJ2-1 NA TRBV19 NA TGTGCCAGTAATCCAAGGGGAGGAGGCTCCTACAATGAGCAGTTCTTC CASNPRGGGSYNEQFF